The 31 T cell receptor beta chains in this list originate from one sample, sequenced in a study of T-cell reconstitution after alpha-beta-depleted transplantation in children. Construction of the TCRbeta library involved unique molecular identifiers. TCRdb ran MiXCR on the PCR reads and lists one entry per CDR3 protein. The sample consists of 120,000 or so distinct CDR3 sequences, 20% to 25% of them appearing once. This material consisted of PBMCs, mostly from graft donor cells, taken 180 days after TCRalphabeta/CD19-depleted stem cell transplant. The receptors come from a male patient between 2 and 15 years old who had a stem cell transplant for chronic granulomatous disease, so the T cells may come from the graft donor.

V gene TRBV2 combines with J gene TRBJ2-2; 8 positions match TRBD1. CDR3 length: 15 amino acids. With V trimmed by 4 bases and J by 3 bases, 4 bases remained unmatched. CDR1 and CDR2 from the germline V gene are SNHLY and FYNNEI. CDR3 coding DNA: TGTGCCAGCAGTGGACAGGGGTTATACACCGGGGAGCTGTTTTTT. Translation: CASSGQGLYTGELFF.

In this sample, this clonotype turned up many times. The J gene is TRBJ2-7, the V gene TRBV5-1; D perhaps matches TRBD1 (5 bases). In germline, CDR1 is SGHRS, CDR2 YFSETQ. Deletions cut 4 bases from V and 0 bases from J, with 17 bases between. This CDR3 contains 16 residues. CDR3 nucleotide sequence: TGCGCCAGCAGCCTGGGGCCAATCGTCAGCTCCTACGAGCAGTACTTC. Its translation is CASSLGPIVSSYEQYF.

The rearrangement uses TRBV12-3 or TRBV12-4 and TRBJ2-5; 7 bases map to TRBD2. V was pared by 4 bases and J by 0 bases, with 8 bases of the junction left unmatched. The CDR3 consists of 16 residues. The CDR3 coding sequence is TGTGCCAGCAGTTCTAGCGGAGAATCGTACCAAGAGACCCAGTACTTC. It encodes CASSSSGESYQETQYF.

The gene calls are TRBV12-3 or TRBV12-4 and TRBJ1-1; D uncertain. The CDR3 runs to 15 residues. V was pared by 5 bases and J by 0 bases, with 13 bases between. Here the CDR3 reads CASSVGWRMNTEAFF. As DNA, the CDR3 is TGTGCCAGCAGTGTCGGGTGGCGCATGAACACTGAAGCTTTCTTT.

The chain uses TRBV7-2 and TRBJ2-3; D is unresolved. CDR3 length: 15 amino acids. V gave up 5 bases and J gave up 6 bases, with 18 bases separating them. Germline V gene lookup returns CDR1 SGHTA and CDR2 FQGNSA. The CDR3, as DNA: TGTGCCAGCAGCAACCCAAAAGTAATCGGGGATACGCAGTATTTT. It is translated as CASSNPKVIGDTQYF.

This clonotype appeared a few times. DNA for the CDR3: TGTGCCAGCAGTTCCCTCAGGGGTAACTATGGCTACACCTTC. Translation: CASSSLRGNYGYTF. The rearrangement uses TRBV12-3 or TRBV12-4 and TRBJ1-2; weak D call: TRBD1 (6 bases). Trimming left V 4 bases short and J 1 base short, with 10 bases between. The CDR3 length is 14 residues.

The CDR3 loop is CAISESTGIYGYTF. DNA for the CDR3: TGTGCCATCAGTGAGTCGACGGGCATCTATGGCTACACCTTC. V gene TRBV10-3 combines with J gene TRBJ1-2; no definite D call. CDR1 is ENHRY, CDR2 SYGVKD, per germline. V lost 0 bases and J lost 4, with 9 bases in between. This CDR3 has 14 amino acids.

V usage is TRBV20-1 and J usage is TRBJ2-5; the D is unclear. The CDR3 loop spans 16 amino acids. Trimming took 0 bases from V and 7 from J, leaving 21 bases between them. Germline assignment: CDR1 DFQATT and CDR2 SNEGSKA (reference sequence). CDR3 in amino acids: CSAREVLVGRLSTQYF. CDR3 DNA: TGCAGTGCTAGAGAGGTTTTGGTAGGGCGGCTGTCGACCCAGTACTTC.

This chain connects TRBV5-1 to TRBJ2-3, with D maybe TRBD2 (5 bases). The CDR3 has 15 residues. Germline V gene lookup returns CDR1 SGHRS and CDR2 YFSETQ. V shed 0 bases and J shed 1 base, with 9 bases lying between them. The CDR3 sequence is CASSLVLAGTDTQYF. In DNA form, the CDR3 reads TGCGCCAGCAGCTTGGTCCTAGCTGGCACAGATACGCAGTATTTT.

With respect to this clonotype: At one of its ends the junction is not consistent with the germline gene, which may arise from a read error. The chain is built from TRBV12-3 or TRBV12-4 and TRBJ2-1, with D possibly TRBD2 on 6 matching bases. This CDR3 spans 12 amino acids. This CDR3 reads CTSRAPGLEQFF. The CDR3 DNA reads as TGTACCAGCAGAGCCCCGGGACTTGAGCAGTTCTTC.

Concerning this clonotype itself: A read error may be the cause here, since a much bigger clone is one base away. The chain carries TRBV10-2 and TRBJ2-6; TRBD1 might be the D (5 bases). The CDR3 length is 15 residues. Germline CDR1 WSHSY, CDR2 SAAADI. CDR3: CASSAGSSGANGLTF. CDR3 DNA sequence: TGCGCCAGCAGTGCAGGGTCTTCTGGGGCCAACGGCCTGACTTTC.

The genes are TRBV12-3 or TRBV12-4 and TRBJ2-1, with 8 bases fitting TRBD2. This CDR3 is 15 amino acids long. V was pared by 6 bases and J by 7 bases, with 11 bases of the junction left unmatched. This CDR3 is CASSQAGASLNEQFF. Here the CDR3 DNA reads TGTGCCAGCAGCCAAGCGGGGGCCTCCTTGAATGAGCAGTTCTTC.

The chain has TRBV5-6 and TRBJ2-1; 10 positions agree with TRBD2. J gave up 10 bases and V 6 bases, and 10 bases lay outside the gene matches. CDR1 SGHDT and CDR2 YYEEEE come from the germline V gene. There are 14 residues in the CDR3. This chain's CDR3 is CASTHVLAGREQFF. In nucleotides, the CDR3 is TGTGCCAGCACCCACGTACTAGCGGGACGGGAGCAGTTCTTC.

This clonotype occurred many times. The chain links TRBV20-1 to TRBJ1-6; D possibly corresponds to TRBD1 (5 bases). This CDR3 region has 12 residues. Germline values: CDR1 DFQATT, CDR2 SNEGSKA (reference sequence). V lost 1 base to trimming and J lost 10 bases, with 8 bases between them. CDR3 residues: CSARGRGSPLHF. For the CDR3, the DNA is TGCAGTGCTAGAGGTCGGGGGTCACCCCTCCACTTT.

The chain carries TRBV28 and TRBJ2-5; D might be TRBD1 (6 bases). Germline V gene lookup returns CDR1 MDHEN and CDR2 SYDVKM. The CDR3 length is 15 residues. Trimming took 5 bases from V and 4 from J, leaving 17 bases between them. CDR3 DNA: TGTGCCAGCAGTACGTGGGGCCAGGGGTCAGAGACCCAGTACTTC. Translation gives CASSTWGQGSETQYF.

This chain's CDR3 is CASSLTGPPETQYF. The CDR3 nucleotides are TGTGCCAGCAGTTTGACAGGGCCCCCAGAGACCCAGTACTTC. V gene TRBV12-3 or TRBV12-4 combines with J gene TRBJ2-5; 7 bases map to TRBD1. V was clipped by 3 bases and J by 4 bases; unmatched bases: 5. CDR3 length equals 14 residues.

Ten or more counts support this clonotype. CDR3 protein: CASSPRGETQYF. The CDR3 DNA follows: TGTGCCAGCAGCCCACGAGGGGAGACCCAGTACTTC. The chain combines TRBV9 with TRBJ2-5; weak D call: TRBD2 (5 bases). Germline V gene data show CDR1 as SGDLS and CDR2 as YYNGEE. CDR3 length equals 12 residues. With 4 bases removed from V and 5 bases from J, the gap between germline ends came to 9 bases.

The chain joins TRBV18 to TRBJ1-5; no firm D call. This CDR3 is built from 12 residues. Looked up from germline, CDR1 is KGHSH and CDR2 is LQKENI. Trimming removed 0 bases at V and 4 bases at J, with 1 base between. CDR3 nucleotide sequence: TGTGCCAGCTCACCACCGAATCAGCCCCAGCATTTT. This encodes CASSPPNQPQHF.

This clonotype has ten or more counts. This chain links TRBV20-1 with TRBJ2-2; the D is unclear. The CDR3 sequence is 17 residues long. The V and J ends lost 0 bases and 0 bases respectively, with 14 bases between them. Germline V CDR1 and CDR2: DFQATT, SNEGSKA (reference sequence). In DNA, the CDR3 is TGCAGTGCTAGAGATCTGGGGTTTACTGCGAACACCGGGGAGCTGTTTTTT. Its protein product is CSARDLGFTANTGELFF.

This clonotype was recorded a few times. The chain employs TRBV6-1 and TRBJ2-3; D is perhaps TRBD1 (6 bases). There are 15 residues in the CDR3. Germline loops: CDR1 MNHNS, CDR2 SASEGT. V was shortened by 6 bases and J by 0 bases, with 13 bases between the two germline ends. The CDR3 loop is CASSERTDSTDTQYF. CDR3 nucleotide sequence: TGTGCCAGCAGCGAACGGACAGATAGCACAGATACGCAGTATTTT.

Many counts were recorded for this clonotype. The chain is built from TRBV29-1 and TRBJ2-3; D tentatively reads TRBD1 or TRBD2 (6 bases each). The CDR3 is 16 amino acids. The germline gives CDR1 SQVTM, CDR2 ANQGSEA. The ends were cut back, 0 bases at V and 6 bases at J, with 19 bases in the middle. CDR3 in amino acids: CSVEDLGGYLMDTQYF. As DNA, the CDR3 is TGCAGCGTTGAAGATCTGGGGGGCTACTTGATGGATACGCAGTATTTT.

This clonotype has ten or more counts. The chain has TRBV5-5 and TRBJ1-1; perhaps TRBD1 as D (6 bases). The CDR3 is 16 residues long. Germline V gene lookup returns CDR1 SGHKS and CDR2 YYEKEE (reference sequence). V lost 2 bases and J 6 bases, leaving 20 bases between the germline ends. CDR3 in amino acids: CASSLAPRGGSPEAFF. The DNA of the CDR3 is TGTGCCAGCAGCTTAGCTCCCAGGGGTGGTAGCCCTGAAGCTTTCTTT.

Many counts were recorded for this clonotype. CDR3 loop: CASSLGVPGELFF. The DNA for the CDR3 is TGTGCCAGCAGTTTAGGGGTACCCGGGGAGCTGTTTTTT. The chain links TRBV28 to TRBJ2-2; D is unresolved. Trimming removed 2 bases at V and 6 bases at J, with 7 bases between. Germline V gives CDR1 MDHEN, CDR2 SYDVKM. CDR3 length: 13 residues.

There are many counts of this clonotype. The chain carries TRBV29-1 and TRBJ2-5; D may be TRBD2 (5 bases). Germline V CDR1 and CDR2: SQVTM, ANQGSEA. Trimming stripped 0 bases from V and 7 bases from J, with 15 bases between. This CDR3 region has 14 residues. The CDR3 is CSVEEDRGGVTQYF. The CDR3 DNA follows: TGCAGCGTTGAAGAAGACCGGGGTGGGGTGACCCAGTACTTC.

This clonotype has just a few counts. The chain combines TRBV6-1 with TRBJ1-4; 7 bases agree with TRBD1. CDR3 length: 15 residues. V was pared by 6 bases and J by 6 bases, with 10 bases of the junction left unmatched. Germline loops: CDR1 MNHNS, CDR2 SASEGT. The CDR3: CASRPGDREDEKLFF. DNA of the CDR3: TGTGCCAGCAGACCCGGCGACAGGGAGGATGAAAAACTGTTTTTT.

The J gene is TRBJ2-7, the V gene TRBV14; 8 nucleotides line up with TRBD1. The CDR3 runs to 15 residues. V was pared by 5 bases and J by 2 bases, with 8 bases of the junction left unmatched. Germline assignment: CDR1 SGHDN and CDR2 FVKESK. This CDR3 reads CASSSRSQGAYEQYF. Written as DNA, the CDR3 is TGTGCCAGCAGCAGCCGATCACAGGGGGCCTACGAGCAGTACTTC.

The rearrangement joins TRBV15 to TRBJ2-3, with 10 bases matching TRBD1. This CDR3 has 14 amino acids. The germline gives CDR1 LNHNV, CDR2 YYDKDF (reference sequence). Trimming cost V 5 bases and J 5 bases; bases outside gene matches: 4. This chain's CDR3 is CATSFGDRGDTQYF. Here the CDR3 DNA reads TGTGCCACCAGCTTTGGGGACAGGGGAGATACGCAGTATTTT.

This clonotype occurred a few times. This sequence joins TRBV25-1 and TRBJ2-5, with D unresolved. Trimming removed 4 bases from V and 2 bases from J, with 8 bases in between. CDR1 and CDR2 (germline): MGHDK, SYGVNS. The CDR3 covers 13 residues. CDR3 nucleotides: TGTGCCAGCAGTGCGTCGGATCAAGAGACCCAGTACTTC. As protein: CASSASDQETQYF.

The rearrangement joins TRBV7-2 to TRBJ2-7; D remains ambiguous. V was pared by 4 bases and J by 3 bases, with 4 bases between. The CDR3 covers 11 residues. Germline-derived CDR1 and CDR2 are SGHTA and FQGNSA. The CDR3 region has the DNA TGTGCCAGCAGCTCCCACTACGAGCAGTACTTC. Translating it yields CASSSHYEQYF.

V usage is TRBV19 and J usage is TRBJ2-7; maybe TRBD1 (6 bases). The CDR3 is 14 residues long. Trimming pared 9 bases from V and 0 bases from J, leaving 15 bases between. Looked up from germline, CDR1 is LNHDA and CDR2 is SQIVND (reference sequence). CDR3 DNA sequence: TGTGCCAGCAGGAGACAGGCAAGCTCCTACGAGCAGTACTTC. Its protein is CASRRQASSYEQYF.

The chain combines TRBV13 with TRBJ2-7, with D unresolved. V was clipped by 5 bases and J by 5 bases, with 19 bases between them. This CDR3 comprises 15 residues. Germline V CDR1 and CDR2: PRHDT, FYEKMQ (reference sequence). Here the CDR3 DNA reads TGTGCCAGCAGCGGCTCTGGAATATCGTCCCACGAGCAGTACTTC. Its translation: CASSGSGISSHEQYF.